This T cell receptor beta chain was sequenced during a study of regulatory T cells in long-lasting Graves disease. Study at large: Graves' disease counted as persistent after over 5 years of antithyroid drugs with positive TSH receptor antibodies. Broader study findings: TRBV28, TRBJ1-2 and TRBJ2-5 were favored in persistent disease. Tissue studied was limited to peripheral blood, excluding thyroid tissue.

Time point: persistent/refractory GD, antithyroid drugs over 5 years with positive TRAb. The TCR library was prepared using RNA isolated from PBMCs. Doctors identified Graves' disease using the American Thyroid Association guidelines. HTBI primers from iRepertoire and Arm-PCR of CDR3 regions yielded the TCR beta libraries. TCRdb reanalysed the multiplex PCR reads using MiXCR and keeps one entry per CDR3 protein. The sample gives roughly 470,000 distinct CDR3 sequences, 20% to 25% of which show up once; about 8.3% is in the top ten. The germline CDR1 and CDR2 sequences are LNHNV and YYDKDF (reference sequence). Trimming took 8 bases from V and 6 from J; bases not matched to a gene: 10. This CDR3 is built from 13 residues. This clonotype was detected ten times or more. Its cognate antigen is unknown.

The sequenced sample was peripheral blood mononuclear cells (PBMCs), obtained when the disease was refractory, from a patient treated with antithyroid drugs. This clonotype was sampled from a female donor with Graves disease. The genes are TRBV15 and TRBJ2-7; 7 nucleotides agree with TRBD2. In nucleotides, the CDR3 is TGTGCCACCGGAGGGACTACCGCCCCCGAGCAGTACTTC. The encoded protein is CATGGTTAPEQYF.